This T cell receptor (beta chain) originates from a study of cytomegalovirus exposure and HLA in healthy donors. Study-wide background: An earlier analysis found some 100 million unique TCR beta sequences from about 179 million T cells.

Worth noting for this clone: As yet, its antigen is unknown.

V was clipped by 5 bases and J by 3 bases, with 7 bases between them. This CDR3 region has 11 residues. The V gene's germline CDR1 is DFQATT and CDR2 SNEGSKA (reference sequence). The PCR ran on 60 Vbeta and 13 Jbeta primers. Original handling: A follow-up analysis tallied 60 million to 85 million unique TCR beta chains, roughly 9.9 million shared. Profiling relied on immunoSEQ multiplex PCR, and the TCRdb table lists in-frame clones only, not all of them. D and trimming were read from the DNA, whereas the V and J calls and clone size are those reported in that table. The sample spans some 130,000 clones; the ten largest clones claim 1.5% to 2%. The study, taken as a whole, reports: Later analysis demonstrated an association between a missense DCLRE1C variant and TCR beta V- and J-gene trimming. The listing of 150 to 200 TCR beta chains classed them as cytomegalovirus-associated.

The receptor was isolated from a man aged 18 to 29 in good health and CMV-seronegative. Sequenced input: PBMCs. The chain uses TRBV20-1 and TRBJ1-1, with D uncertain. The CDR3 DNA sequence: TGCAGTGCTTTATCCCACACTGAAGCTTTCTTT. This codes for CSALSHTEAFF.